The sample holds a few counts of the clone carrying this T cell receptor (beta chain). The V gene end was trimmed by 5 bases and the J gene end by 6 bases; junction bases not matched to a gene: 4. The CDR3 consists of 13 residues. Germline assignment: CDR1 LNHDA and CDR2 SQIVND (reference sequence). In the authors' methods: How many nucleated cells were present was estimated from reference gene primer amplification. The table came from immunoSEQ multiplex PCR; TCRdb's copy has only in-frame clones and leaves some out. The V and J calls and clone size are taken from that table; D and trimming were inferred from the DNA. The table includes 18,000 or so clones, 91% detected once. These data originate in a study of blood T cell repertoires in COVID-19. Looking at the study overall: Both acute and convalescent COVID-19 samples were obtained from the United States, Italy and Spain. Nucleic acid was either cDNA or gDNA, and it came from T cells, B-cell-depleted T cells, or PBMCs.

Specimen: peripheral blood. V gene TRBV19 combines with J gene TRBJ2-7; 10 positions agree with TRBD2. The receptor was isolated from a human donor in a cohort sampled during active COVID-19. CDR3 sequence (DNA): TGTGCCAGTAGTGAGCGGGGGGGCCGCGAGCAGTACTTC. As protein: CASSERGGREQYF.